This record looks at one TCR beta chain sequence and its context. Its antigen remains unidentified. No base quality information exists; no much larger clone differs at one position. This entry comes from a study of shared clonotypes between healthy human individuals (dated by TCRdb to 2020 to 2021). As for the study more broadly: A couple of women and a few men aged 18 to 49 years were included in the cohort. Leukapheresis yielded between about 0.8 and 8.9 billion PBMCs per donor. Per donor, three plates each were used for CD4 naive and CD4 memory, two for CD8 naive, and one for CD8 memory. To estimate repertoire size and how much clonotypes are shared between individuals, the study performed deep sequencing of blood TCR repertoires from 4 to 6 healthy adults. Different laboratories and diverse techniques were used to prepare libraries and sequence TCR repertoires, to increase sequencing depth and limit assay-specific biases. What the study reported, not specific to this receptor: Based on pairwise subsampling, the degree of clonotype sharing among donors was expected to be affected by sequencing depth. Across a few donors, approximately 4.9% of naive CD4, approximately 3.6% of naive CD8, about 2% of memory CD4, and about 0.4% of memory CD8 clonotypes were shared. Because the study included a small number of donors, the genetic and exposure-history diversity represented was limited. Sampling was restricted to blood, and TCR repertoires in tissue are likely to differ from TCR repertoires in blood. Even with the large sequencing depth, rarefaction of the sorted-subset datasets indicated that sequencing was incomplete. Estimated clonotype richness was generally larger for naive than for memory subsets. Compared with non-shared clonotypes, the clonotypes found in all four sorted-subset donors had higher generation probabilities.

Using the deep immunoSEQ assay, multiplex PCR amplified TCR CDR3 regions from genomic DNA. Genomic DNA extracted from each cell subset was distributed evenly over all wells of several immunoSEQ 96-well plates, and each plate served as one replicate. Each replicate PCR for sorted subsets received roughly 200 ng genomic DNA, equal to about 29,000 T cell genomes. Purified libraries were quantified with a Qubit 3.0 fluorometer, sized on a Bioanalyzer 2100, and re-quantified with the KAPA Library Quantification kit. Every immunoSEQ 96-well plate was sequenced on a separate single-read 150-cycle Illumina NextSeq 550 flow cell. Per the authors' processing: Because the immunoSEQ output included only junctional sequences and no quality scores, the filtering could not be the same as the filtering used for full-length reads. Sequences were annotated with PyIR, a Python wrapper for IgBLAST v1.9, using IMGT germline references to assign V/J genes and CDR3. Any read was removed if the V/J assignment was weak (E-value above 1e-6), the CDR3 was missing, or the read contained stop codons, out-of-frame junctions, or ambiguous translated residues. V3J clonotypes were defined as sequences sharing an identical inferred V gene, J gene, and CDR3 amino acid sequence. Percentage overlap between repertoires was computed as shared unique clonotypes divided by the size of the smaller repertoire. Richness of each repertoire was evaluated using RTK rarefaction, the Chao1 estimator, and Recon v2.1 estimates of unobserved clonotypes. Generation probabilities were computed with OLGA for all TCRbeta clonotypes obtained by the gDNA method from a few donors. TCRdb retrieved this table from immuneACCESS and kept in-frame rearrangements only. Not all clones are present; in checked studies, unresolved V genes account for under half, and no reason is known for the remainder. That table gives V, J and clone size, and the DNA gave D and trimming. The sample table holds millions of clones, of which around nine tenths were seen once. The ten top clones hold more than 0.12% of the sample.

V is pared back by 3 bases and J by 3 bases, with 8 bases lying between the germline termini. The germline V gene supplies CDR1 SGHTA and CDR2 FQGTGA. The CDR3 holds 14 amino acids from the cysteine to the phenylalanine. Solely the CDR3 DNA is kept, with 42 bases framed from the first base. The donors were healthy, HIV-negative adults who had no recently reported acute infections or vaccinations. Every donor was a Caucasian adult living in Nashville, Tennessee, USA. CD4+ T cells were enriched through magnetic negative selection, after which naive cells were positively selected on CD45RA and the remaining negative fraction served as the memory subset. Blood was obtained by leukapheresis, after which PBMCs were separated by Ficoll-Histopaque density gradient centrifugation and cryopreserved in liquid nitrogen vapor phase. Analytical flow cytometry was used to check the purity and quantity of every magnetically sorted T cell population. From each sorted fraction, genomic DNA was isolated and quantified by UV absorbance on a Nanodrop 2000c.

The sequence links TRBV7-3 to TRBJ2-2, with a weak D call of TRBD1 (6 bases match). The clonotype originates from a man younger than 35 in good health. The sample consisted of naive CD4+ T cells sorted from blood. The cell subset or site label for this specimen denotes: CD45RA+ positively selected. The DNA sequence follows: TGTGCCAGCAGCTTCACAGGGTACACCGGGGAGCTGTTTTTT. It translates to CASSFTGYTGELFF.